This T cell receptor (beta chain) was observed in a study of OX40 agonist ivuxolimab in advanced cancers. Whole-study context: Having had anti-PD-1, anti-PD-L1 or anti-CTLA-4 therapy before was allowed, and roughly 40% had some. Findings of the study overall: Clones of CD4+ and CD8+ blood T cells grew by week 6 at doses of 0.1 to 3.0 mg/kg.

The CDR3 totals 17 residues. V lost 6 bases, J lost 0 bases, and 10 bases stayed unmatched. Germline loops: CDR1 LNHDA, CDR2 SQIVND (reference sequence). This clone was seen a single time. Its antigen is undetermined. Generated by immunoSEQ multiplex PCR, the TCRdb table keeps only in-frame clones and is missing some. The sample yields roughly 67,000 clones, about 90% seen once. The clonotype comes from an adult with an advanced solid tumor such as melanoma, head and neck, liver or kidney cancer. Sequencing used CD4+ or CD8+ T cells sorted from blood, obtained in a trial of the OX40 agonist ivuxolimab. V and J are TRBV19 and TRBJ1-5; 8 bases match TRBD1. CDR3: CASSLVGTGISNQPQHF. The CDR3 DNA follows: TGTGCCAGTAGCCTGGTCGGGACAGGTATTAGCAATCAGCCCCAGCATTTT.